This entry lists 17 T cell receptor beta chains sequenced from one sample in a study of identical twins. TCRdb redid the calling of the 5' RACE reads with MiXCR, one entry per CDR3 protein. The sample holds roughly 1,500,000 distinct CDR3 sequences, about 30% seen once. Sequencing was performed on cord blood. These receptors all stem from a newborn girl in good health.

This chain joins TRBV7-6 and TRBJ2-6, with 7 bases matching TRBD1. V trimming: 2 bases; J trimming: 0 bases; junction bases outside the gene matches: 4. The CDR3 consists of 17 residues. Germline assignment: CDR1 SGHVS and CDR2 FNYEAQ. In nucleotides, the CDR3 is TGTGCCAGCAGCTTAACAGGGGACAGCTCTGGGGCCAACGTCCTGACTTTC. Translating it yields CASSLTGDSSGANVLTF.

Only a few counts were recorded for this clonotype. The rearrangement joins TRBV2 to TRBJ2-1; 7 nucleotides line up with TRBD2. The length of the CDR3 is 13 residues. The germline gives CDR1 SNHLY, CDR2 FYNNEI. J gave up 8 bases and V 7 bases, and 8 bases lay outside the gene matches. In DNA, the CDR3 is TGTGCCAGCATCAAGCGGGAATTCGATGAGCAGTTCTTC. As protein: CASIKREFDEQFF.

The chain has TRBV11-3 and TRBJ2-1, with TRBD2 matching over 14 bases. Germline-derived CDR1 and CDR2 are SGHNT and YENEEA. This CDR3 comprises 17 residues. V was pared by 1 base and J by 4 bases, with 3 bases of the junction left unmatched. This chain's CDR3 is CASSLGGLAGAYNEQFF. For the CDR3, the DNA is TGTGCCAGCAGCTTAGGGGGACTAGCGGGAGCTTACAATGAGCAGTTCTTC.

This clonotype occurred a few times. The chain combines TRBV20-1 with TRBJ1-5; D possibly corresponds to TRBD1 (5 bases). Per the germline V gene, CDR1 is DFQATT and CDR2 is SNEGSKA (reference sequence). The CDR3 consists of 15 residues. Trimming took off 4 bases at V and 5 bases at J, with 18 bases between the two ends. Here the CDR3 DNA reads TGCAGTGCTACCCGGGGGGGAGGGAGACATCAGCCCCAGCATTTT. This sequence encodes CSATRGGGRHQPQHF.

This clonotype was counted a few times. This chain uses TRBV20-1 with TRBJ2-5; 11 bases map to TRBD2. The CDR3 spans 14 residues. Germline V CDR1 and CDR2: DFQATT, SNEGSKA (reference sequence). The V gene end was trimmed by 0 bases and the J gene end by 11 bases; junction bases not matched to a gene: 8. For the CDR3, the DNA is TGCAGTGCTAGAGATGCTGTACTAGCGGGAGTGCAGTACTTC. The encoded protein is CSARDAVLAGVQYF.

The sample holds a few counts of this clonotype. The chain is built from TRBV27 and TRBJ1-2; unclear D gene. Trimming shortened V by 6 bases and J by 8 bases, and 16 bases separated the two germline ends. Per germline, CDR1 MNHEY and CDR2 SMNVEV (reference sequence). The CDR3 sequence is 13 residues long. This CDR3 reads CASRKGGYEGYTF. The CDR3 DNA sequence: TGTGCCAGCAGGAAGGGAGGGTATGAAGGCTACACCTTC.

This chain uses TRBV20-1 with TRBJ2-5; 9 nucleotides agree with TRBD2. The length of the CDR3 is 15 residues. After removal of 3 bases from V and 11 bases from J, the junction contained 16 bases not matched to a gene. CDR1 is DFQATT and CDR2 is SNEGSKA in the germline V gene (reference sequence). The CDR3 loop is CSASGTSRGYNEQYF. The CDR3 nucleotides are TGCAGTGCTAGTGGGACTAGCAGAGGGTACAATGAGCAGTACTTC.

This clonotype has just a few counts. J is TRBJ2-5 and V is TRBV5-1; 10 bases map to TRBD2. The CDR3 runs 14 residues. The germline CDR1 and CDR2 sequences are SGHRS and YFSETQ. V lost 0 bases, J lost 11 bases, and 7 bases stayed unmatched. In nucleotides, the CDR3 is TGCGCCAGCAGCTTGGAACTAGCGGGACATGAGCAGTACTTC. It encodes CASSLELAGHEQYF. Complete variable domain (other parts from reference TRBV5-1 and TRBJ2-5): KAGVTQTPRYLIKTRGQQVTLSCSPISGHRSVSWYQQTPGQGLQFLFEYFSETQRNKGNFPGRFSGRQFSNSRSEMNVSTLELGDSALYLCASSLELAGHEQYFGPGTRLLVL.

The chain employs TRBV12-3 or TRBV12-4 and TRBJ2-2; D may be TRBD2 (5 bases). This CDR3 has 14 amino acids. Trimming removed 6 bases from V and 6 bases from J, with 14 bases in between. DNA of the CDR3: TGTGCCAGCAGCTTGACCGACGGGGCCGGGGAGCTGTTTTTT. Translating gives CASSLTDGAGELFF.

The chain has TRBV27 and TRBJ2-3, with 10 bases identical to TRBD2. Looked up from germline, CDR1 is MNHEY and CDR2 is SMNVEV (reference sequence). There are 15 residues in the CDR3. Trimming took 6 bases from V and 5 from J; bases not matched to a gene: 8. CDR3 amino acids: CASRLSGRAGDTQYF. DNA of the CDR3: TGTGCCAGCAGACTAAGCGGGAGGGCCGGAGATACGCAGTATTTT.

The chain carries TRBV20-1 and TRBJ2-3, with D possibly TRBD2 on 5 matching bases. V lost 3 bases to trimming and J lost 3 bases, with 13 bases between them. Germline V gene data show CDR1 as DFQATT and CDR2 as SNEGSKA (reference sequence). The CDR3 has 14 residues. The CDR3 protein is CSARNPWETDTQYF. Written as DNA, the CDR3 is TGCAGTGCTAGGAACCCATGGGAGACAGATACGCAGTATTTT.

This chain links TRBV3-1 with TRBJ1-6; 8 nucleotides line up with TRBD1. Germline V gene data show CDR1 as LGHDT and CDR2 as YNNKEL (reference sequence). With 7 bases clipped from V and 10 bases from J, the junction kept 3 bases outside the gene matches. The CDR3 runs to 12 residues. The CDR3 DNA reads as TGTGCCAGCACAGGGGGCATATCACCCCTCCACTTT. Its protein is CASTGGISPLHF.

The chain has TRBV10-3 and TRBJ2-1; maybe TRBD2 (5 bases). Trimming took off 4 bases at V and 0 bases at J, with 13 bases between the two ends. The CDR3 consists of 16 residues. CDR1 is ENHRY and CDR2 is SYGVKD in the germline V gene. The CDR3 DNA is TGTGCCATCAGTGGGGGTCGGGGTAGCTCCTACAATGAGCAGTTCTTC. Translated, it gives CAISGGRGSSYNEQFF.

This sequence joins TRBV7-9 and TRBJ1-1; D is unclear. Germline CDR1 and CDR2: SEHNR and FQNEAQ (reference sequence). The CDR3 runs to 13 residues. The V gene lost 2 bases and the J gene lost 2 bases, with 6 bases spanning the gap. DNA for the CDR3: TGTGCCAGCAGCTTACCTGCCAACACTGAAGCTTTCTTT. Translating it yields CASSLPANTEAFF.

Worth noting for this clonotype: The junction and the germline gene differ at one end; a read error may be behind it. The CDR3, as DNA: TGTGCCAGCAGTTATCCAGGACAGGGGCGGAATTCACCCCCCCACTTT. This sequence encodes CASSYPGQGRNSPPHF. The chain has TRBV6-6 and TRBJ1-6, with 9 positions matching TRBD1. CDR1 and CDR2 from the germline V gene are MNHNY and SVGAGI (reference sequence). The CDR3 is 16 amino acids.

This clonotype has ten or more counts. This chain joins TRBV10-3 and TRBJ2-7, with 10 bases that match TRBD2. The germline CDR1 and CDR2 sequences are ENHRY and SYGVKD. J was trimmed by 0 bases and V by 5 bases; bases with no gene match: 1. This CDR3 comprises 14 residues. The CDR3 nucleotides read TGTGCCATCAGTCGACTAGCGGGCTCCTACGAGCAGTACTTC. It translates to CAISRLAGSYEQYF.

This clonotype occurred many times. One junction end disagrees with the germline gene, perhaps due to a read error. J is TRBJ2-5 and V is TRBV5-1; 7 nucleotides align to TRBD1. The germline V gene has CDR1 SGHRS and CDR2 YFSETQ. The CDR3 totals 14 residues. Written as DNA, the CDR3 is TGTGCCAGCAGTTTACAGGGGTACCAAGAGACCCAGTACTTC. The encoded protein is CASSLQGYQETQYF.